A selection of T cell receptor beta chains follows, all from one sample in a study of cytomegalovirus exposure and HLA in healthy donors. Assay: immunoSEQ multiplex PCR; the TCRdb copy retains only in-frame clones and omits some. Here the sample spans approximately 110,000 clones, around 80% being singletons. The sequenced material came from PBMCs. These receptor sequences come from a man aged 25 to 40 in good health and CMV-seropositive. Each CDR3 is given with its conserved first and last residue. A D gene is named only where the DNA matches it firmly. Clone size is shown for a subset of rows, as once, few, many or a class of expanded clone.

V gene: TRBV6-6; D gene: NA; clone size: few; J gene: TRBJ2-2; CDR3 protein: CASLGGGELFF; CDR3 DNA: TGTGCCAGCCTTGGCGGCGGGGAGCTGTTTTTT
V gene: TRBV7-8; D gene: TRBD1; clone size: NA; J gene: TRBJ2-5; CDR3 protein: CASSSDRGRGETQYF; CDR3 DNA: TGTGCCAGCAGCTCGGACAGGGGGCGCGGGGAGACCCAGTACTTC
V gene: TRBV5-1; D gene: TRBD1; clone size: NA; J gene: TRBJ2-1; CDR3 protein: CASSKESQGALRADAHNEQFF; CDR3 DNA: TGCGCCAGCAGCAAAGAATCACAGGGGGCCCTCCGTGCGGACGCTCACAATGAGCAGTTCTTC
V gene: TRBV5-4; D gene: NA; clone size: few; J gene: TRBJ1-1; CDR3 protein: CASSFLALNTEAFF; CDR3 DNA: TGTGCCAGCAGCTTCTTGGCCTTGAACACTGAAGCTTTCTTT
V gene: TRBV6-6; D gene: TRBD2; clone size: NA; J gene: TRBJ2-3; CDR3 protein: CASSRLAPSTDTQYF; CDR3 DNA: TGTGCCAGCAGTCGACTAGCCCCTAGCACAGATACGCAGTATTTT
V gene: TRBV6-1; D gene: NA; clone size: NA; J gene: TRBJ1-2; CDR3 protein: CAGADTYGYTF; CDR3 DNA: TGTGCCGGGGCGGATACGTATGGCTACACCTTC
V gene: TRBV13; D gene: NA; clone size: NA; J gene: TRBJ2-1; CDR3 protein: CASSIQGTLSYNEQFF; CDR3 DNA: TGTGCCAGCAGCATTCAGGGGACCCTCTCCTACAATGAGCAGTTCTTC
V gene: TRBV30; D gene: NA; clone size: NA; J gene: TRBJ2-7; CDR3 protein: CAWSLGGYEQYF; CDR3 DNA: TGTGCCTGGAGTCTGGGCGGGTACGAGCAGTACTTC
V gene: TRBV19; D gene: TRBD1; clone size: NA; J gene: TRBJ2-3; CDR3 protein: CASSPTGATDTQYF; CDR3 DNA: TGTGCCAGTAGCCCGACAGGGGCCACAGATACGCAGTATTTT
V gene: TRBV19; D gene: TRBD1; clone size: NA; J gene: TRBJ1-2; CDR3 protein: CASGQGNYGYPF; CDR3 DNA: TGTGCCAGCGGACAGGGGAACTATGGCTACCCCTTC
V gene: TRBV11-2; D gene: NA; clone size: NA; J gene: TRBJ2-6; CDR3 protein: CASSFKHSGANVLTF; CDR3 DNA: TGTGCCAGCAGCTTCAAACACTCTGGGGCCAACGTCCTGACTTTC
V gene: TRBV7-2; D gene: NA; clone size: NA; J gene: TRBJ1-2; CDR3 protein: CASSFSPITGGYPF; CDR3 DNA: TGTGCCAGCAGCTTTTCTCCTATAACAGGCGGCTACCCCTTC
V gene: TRBV5-1; D gene: TRBD1; clone size: NA; J gene: TRBJ2-7; CDR3 protein: CASSLDPTGALEEQYF; CDR3 DNA: TGCGCCAGCAGCTTGGATCCGACAGGGGCGCTGGAAGAGCAGTACTTC
V gene: TRBV11-2; D gene: TRBD1; clone size: NA; J gene: TRBJ2-5; CDR3 protein: CASSLDWTGQETQYF; CDR3 DNA: TGTGCCAGCAGCTTAGACTGGACAGGCCAAGAGACCCAGTACTTC
V gene: TRBV5-4; D gene: TRBD2; clone size: NA; J gene: TRBJ2-3; CDR3 protein: CASSLRLAGVDTQYF; CDR3 DNA: TGTGCCAGCAGCTTGAGACTAGCGGGGGTAGATACGCAGTATTTT
V gene: TRBV27; D gene: NA; clone size: few; J gene: TRBJ1-1; CDR3 protein: CASSLSRQYDTEAFF; CDR3 DNA: TGTGCCAGCAGTTTATCCCGACAGTATGACACTGAAGCTTTCTTT
V gene: TRBV7-9; D gene: TRBD1; clone size: few; J gene: TRBJ1-4; CDR3 protein: CASSPGTGSEKLFF; CDR3 DNA: TGTGCCAGCAGCCCCGGGACAGGGAGTGAAAAACTGTTTTTT
V gene: TRBV5-5; D gene: NA; clone size: NA; J gene: TRBJ1-5; CDR3 protein: CASSQANQPQHF; CDR3 DNA: TGTGCCAGCAGCCAAGCGAATCAGCCCCAGCATTTT
V gene: TRBV4-3; D gene: NA; clone size: few; J gene: TRBJ2-1; CDR3 protein: CASSQDPPGNAYNEQFF; CDR3 DNA: TGCGCCAGCAGCCAAGACCCCCCAGGAAATGCCTACAATGAGCAGTTCTTC
V gene: TRBV7-9; D gene: TRBD1; clone size: NA; J gene: TRBJ1-2; CDR3 protein: CASSSGQGSLVSF; CDR3 DNA: TGTGCCAGCAGCTCGGGACAGGGTTCGTTGGTGTCCTTC
V gene: TRBV5-6; D gene: NA; clone size: few; J gene: TRBJ1-1; CDR3 protein: CASSSVPRDTEAFF; CDR3 DNA: TGTGCCAGCAGTTCGGTCCCGCGCGACACTGAAGCTTTCTTT
V gene: TRBV28; D gene: TRBD1; clone size: NA; J gene: TRBJ1-2; CDR3 protein: CASSVPGGFDSFGYTF; CDR3 DNA: TGTGCCAGCAGCGTTCCAGGGGGATTCGATTCTTTTGGCTACACCTTC
V gene: TRBV7-2; D gene: NA; clone size: NA; J gene: TRBJ1-2; CDR3 protein: CASSLRGGLGYGYTF; CDR3 DNA: TGTGCCAGCAGCTTAAGGGGGGGCTTAGGCTATGGCTACACCTTC
V gene: TRBV29-1; D gene: TRBD2; clone size: NA; J gene: TRBJ2-3; CDR3 protein: CSVEKERGTDTQYF; CDR3 DNA: TGCAGCGTCGAAAAGGAGCGGGGGACAGATACGCAGTATTTT
V gene: TRBV18; D gene: TRBD1; clone size: NA; J gene: TRBJ2-3; CDR3 protein: CASSPQTTGNPDTQYF; CDR3 DNA: TGTGCCAGCTCACCGCAAACGACAGGGAACCCAGATACGCAGTATTTT
V gene: TRBV4-1; D gene: TRBD2; clone size: NA; J gene: TRBJ2-3; CDR3 protein: CASSLMGGANTQYF; CDR3 DNA: TGCGCCAGCAGCCTAATGGGAGGGGCAAATACGCAGTATTTT
V gene: TRBV19; D gene: NA; clone size: NA; J gene: TRBJ1-5; CDR3 protein: CASSLQGKPQHF; CDR3 DNA: TGTGCCAGTAGCTTACAGGGAAAGCCCCAGCATTTT
V gene: TRBV6-1; D gene: TRBD1; clone size: NA; J gene: TRBJ1-2; CDR3 protein: CATAYRPTGEHGYTF; CDR3 DNA: TGTGCCACCGCTTATAGACCGACAGGGGAACATGGCTACACCTTC
V gene: TRBV18; D gene: TRBD1; clone size: NA; J gene: TRBJ1-1; CDR3 protein: CASSRISRGPNTEAFF; CDR3 DNA: TGTGCCAGCTCACGCATATCCAGGGGGCCTAACACTGAAGCTTTCTTT
V gene: TRBV19; D gene: TRBD1; clone size: NA; J gene: TRBJ2-7; CDR3 protein: CASSMDRGLSYEQYF; CDR3 DNA: TGTGCCAGTAGTATGGACAGGGGGCTTTCCTACGAGCAGTACTTC
V gene: TRBV19; D gene: NA; clone size: once; J gene: TRBJ2-3; CDR3 protein: CASSEDGASTDTQYF; CDR3 DNA: TGTGCCAGTAGTGAGGATGGGGCCAGCACAGATACGCAGTATTTT
V gene: TRBV2; D gene: NA; clone size: NA; J gene: TRBJ2-1; CDR3 protein: CASSVASGFNEQFF; CDR3 DNA: TGTGCCAGCAGTGTAGCAAGCGGGTTCAATGAGCAGTTCTTC
V gene: TRBV6-6; D gene: TRBD1; clone size: NA; J gene: TRBJ2-7; CDR3 protein: CASSTRRDRGHEQYF; CDR3 DNA: TGTGCCAGCAGTACCCGCCGGGACAGGGGCCACGAGCAGTACTTC
V gene: TRBV2; D gene: TRBD1; clone size: once; J gene: TRBJ2-5; CDR3 protein: CASRWDSGGETQYF; CDR3 DNA: TGTGCCAGCAGGTGGGACAGTGGGGGAGAGACCCAGTACTTC
V gene: TRBV5-8; D gene: NA; clone size: NA; J gene: TRBJ2-7; CDR3 protein: CASSLAAGTGYEQYF; CDR3 DNA: TGTGCCAGCAGCTTGGCCGCTGGGACTGGATACGAGCAGTACTTC
V gene: TRBV29-1; D gene: NA; clone size: NA; J gene: TRBJ2-3; CDR3 protein: CSAGGEADTQYF; CDR3 DNA: TGCAGCGCGGGGGGCGAGGCAGATACGCAGTATTTT
V gene: TRBV27; D gene: NA; clone size: few; J gene: TRBJ1-5; CDR3 protein: CASSMTRGYSNQPQHF; CDR3 DNA: TGTGCCAGCAGTATGACGCGCGGTTATAGCAATCAGCCCCAGCATTTT
V gene: TRBV28; D gene: NA; clone size: NA; J gene: TRBJ2-2; CDR3 protein: CASSPKHTGELFF; CDR3 DNA: TGTGCCAGCAGTCCTAAACACACCGGGGAGCTGTTTTTT
V gene: TRBV6-1; D gene: NA; clone size: few; J gene: TRBJ2-7; CDR3 protein: CASSLEQYF; CDR3 DNA: TGTGCCAGCAGTCTTGAGCAGTACTTC
V gene: TRBV7-9; D gene: NA; clone size: NA; J gene: TRBJ1-1; CDR3 protein: CSSSLGYFEAFF; CDR3 DNA: TGTTCCAGCAGCTTAGGTTACTTTGAAGCTTTCTTT
V gene: TRBV27; D gene: TRBD1; clone size: NA; J gene: TRBJ1-6; CDR3 protein: CASSLTALGQGASVLGSPLHF; CDR3 DNA: TGTGCCAGCAGTTTAACGGCGCTAGGGCAGGGGGCGAGTGTACTCGGTTCACCCCTCCACTTT
V gene: TRBV2; D gene: NA; clone size: many; J gene: TRBJ2-3; CDR3 protein: CASSYSTDTQYF; CDR3 DNA: TGTGCCAGCAGTTATAGCACAGATACGCAGTATTTT
V gene: TRBV6-6; D gene: NA; clone size: NA; J gene: TRBJ1-1; CDR3 protein: CASTAQDTEAFF; CDR3 DNA: TGTGCCAGCACCGCCCAGGACACTGAAGCTTTCTTT
V gene: TRBV4-3; D gene: TRBD1; clone size: NA; J gene: TRBJ1-2; CDR3 protein: CASSPSDRATYGYTF; CDR3 DNA: TGCGCCAGCAGCCCCAGCGACAGGGCCACCTATGGCTACACCTTC
V gene: TRBV10-3; D gene: NA; clone size: NA; J gene: TRBJ2-2; CDR3 protein: CAISDRANTGELFF; CDR3 DNA: TGTGCCATCAGTGACAGGGCGAACACCGGGGAGCTGTTTTTT
V gene: TRBV7-2; D gene: NA; clone size: NA; J gene: TRBJ1-6; CDR3 protein: CASTGGRAGSYNSPLHF; CDR3 DNA: TGTGCCAGCACCGGGGGTAGGGCAGGGTCCTATAATTCACCCCTCCACTTT
V gene: TRBV7-3; D gene: TRBD2; clone size: NA; J gene: TRBJ2-1; CDR3 protein: CASSSRPGGSTYNEQFF; CDR3 DNA: TGTGCCAGCAGCTCCCGGCCCGGGGGGAGTACCTACAATGAGCAGTTCTTC
V gene: TRBV18; D gene: NA; clone size: NA; J gene: TRBJ1-1; CDR3 protein: CASSPDQTTNEAFF; CDR3 DNA: TGTGCCAGCTCCCCCGACCAGACGACAAATGAAGCTTTCTTT
V gene: TRBV9; D gene: NA; clone size: NA; J gene: TRBJ1-1; CDR3 protein: CASSADSHKAFF; CDR3 DNA: TGTGCCAGCAGCGCCGACAGTCATAAGGCTTTCTTT
V gene: TRBV6-5; D gene: TRBD1; clone size: NA; J gene: TRBJ1-3; CDR3 protein: CASGTEGNTIYF; CDR3 DNA: TGTGCCAGCGGGACAGAGGGAAACACCATATATTTT
V gene: TRBV28; D gene: NA; clone size: NA; J gene: TRBJ2-7; CDR3 protein: CASSRQYEQYF; CDR3 DNA: TGTGCCAGCAGTCGACAGTACGAGCAGTACTTC